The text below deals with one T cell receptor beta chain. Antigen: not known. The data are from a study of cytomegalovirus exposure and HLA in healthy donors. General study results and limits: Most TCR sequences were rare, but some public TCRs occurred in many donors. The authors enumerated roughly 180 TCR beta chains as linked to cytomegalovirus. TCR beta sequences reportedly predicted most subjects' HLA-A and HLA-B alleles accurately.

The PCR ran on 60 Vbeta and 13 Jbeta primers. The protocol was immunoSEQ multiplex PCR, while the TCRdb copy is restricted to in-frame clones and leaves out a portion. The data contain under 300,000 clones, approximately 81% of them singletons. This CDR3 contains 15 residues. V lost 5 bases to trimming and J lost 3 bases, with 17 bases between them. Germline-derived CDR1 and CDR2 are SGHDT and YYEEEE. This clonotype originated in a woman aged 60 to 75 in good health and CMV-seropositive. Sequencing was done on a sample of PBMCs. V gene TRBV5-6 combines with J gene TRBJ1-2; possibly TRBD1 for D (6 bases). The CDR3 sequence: CASSSKDSWYYGYTF. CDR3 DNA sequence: TGTGCCAGCAGTAGCAAGGACAGCTGGTACTATGGCTACACCTTC.